The subject of this entry is one TCR beta chain. The treatment: randomized to nivolumab then ipilimumab (arm A) or the reverse (arm B). DNA-damaging chemotherapy had not been given to any patient beforehand. Sorted cells were live CD3+CD8+, lacking CD19 and CD56, from PBMCs. This sample is part of a study of sequential checkpoint blockade in melanoma. Study information: Both treatment sequences were followed by maintenance nivolumab.

The CDR3 runs to 15 residues. The V gene lost 4 bases and the J gene lost 0 bases, with 12 bases spanning the gap. Germline assignment: CDR1 SGDLS and CDR2 YYNGEE. Generated by immunoSEQ multiplex PCR, the TCRdb table keeps only in-frame clones and is missing some. The sample lists about 14,000 clones, roughly 76% seen once, with 45% to 65% in the top ten. The chain couples TRBV9 to TRBJ2-3, with D possibly TRBD2 on 6 matching bases. The TCR originated in a human patient with melanoma. Some clones in this sample may be carry-over from other donors' samples. The sequenced sample was CD8+ T cells sorted from blood (inferred from file names), obtained from a patient given nivolumab and ipilimumab in sequence. The CDR3: CASSLEGTSTDTQYF. Here the CDR3 DNA reads TGTGCCAGCAGCTTAGAGGGGACTAGCACAGATACGCAGTATTTT.